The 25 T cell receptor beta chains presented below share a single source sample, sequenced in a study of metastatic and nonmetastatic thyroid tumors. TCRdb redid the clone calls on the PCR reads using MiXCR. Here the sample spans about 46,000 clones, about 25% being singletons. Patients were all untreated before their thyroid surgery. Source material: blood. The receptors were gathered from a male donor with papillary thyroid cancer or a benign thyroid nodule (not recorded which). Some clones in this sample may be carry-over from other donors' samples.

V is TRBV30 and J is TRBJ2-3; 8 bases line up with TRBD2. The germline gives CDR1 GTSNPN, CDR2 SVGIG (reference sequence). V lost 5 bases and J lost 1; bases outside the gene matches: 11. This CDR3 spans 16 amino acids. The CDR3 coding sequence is TGTGCCTGGTCCACAGGAAATAGCGGGGGCACAGATACGCAGTATTTT. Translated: CAWSTGNSGGTDTQYF.

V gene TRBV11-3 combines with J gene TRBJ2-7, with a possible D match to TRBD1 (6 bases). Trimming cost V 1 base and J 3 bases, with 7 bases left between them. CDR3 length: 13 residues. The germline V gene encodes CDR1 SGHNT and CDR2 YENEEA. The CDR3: CASSLATGYEQYF. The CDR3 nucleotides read TGTGCCAGCAGCTTAGCGACAGGCTACGAGCAGTACTTC.

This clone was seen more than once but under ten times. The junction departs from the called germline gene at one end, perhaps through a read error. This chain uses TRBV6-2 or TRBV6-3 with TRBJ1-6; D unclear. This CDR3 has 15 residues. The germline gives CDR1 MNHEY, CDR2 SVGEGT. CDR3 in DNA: TGTTCCAGCAGTTACTCCCCCACGTGTAATTCACCCCTCCACTTT. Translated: CSSSYSPTCNSPLHF.

CDR3 region: CASSRYAALEQFF. CDR3 bases: TGTGCCAGCAGTCGCTACGCGGCCCTTGAGCAGTTCTTC. The genes are TRBV7-2 and TRBJ2-1, with D uncertain. CDR3 length: 13 amino acids. Trimming removed 6 bases from V and 9 bases from J, with 15 bases in between. CDR1 SGHTA and CDR2 FQGNSA come from the germline V gene.

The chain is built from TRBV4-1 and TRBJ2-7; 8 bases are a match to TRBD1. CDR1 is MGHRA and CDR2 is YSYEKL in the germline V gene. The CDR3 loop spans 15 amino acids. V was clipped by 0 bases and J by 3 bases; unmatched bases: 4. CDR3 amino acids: CASSQDAGQGYEQYF. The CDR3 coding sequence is TGCGCCAGCAGCCAAGATGCCGGACAGGGCTACGAGCAGTACTTC.

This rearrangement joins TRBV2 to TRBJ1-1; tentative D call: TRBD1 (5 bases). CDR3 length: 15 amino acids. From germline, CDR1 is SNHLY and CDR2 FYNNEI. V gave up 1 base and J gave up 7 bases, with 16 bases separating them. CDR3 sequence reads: CASSEEGRGFDEAFF. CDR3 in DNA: TGTGCCAGCAGTGAAGAGGGACGGGGATTCGATGAAGCTTTCTTT.

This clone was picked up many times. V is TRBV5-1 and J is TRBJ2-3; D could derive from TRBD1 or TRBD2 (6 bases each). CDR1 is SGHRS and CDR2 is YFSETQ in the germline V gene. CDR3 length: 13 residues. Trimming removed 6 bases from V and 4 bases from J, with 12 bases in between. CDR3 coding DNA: TGCGCCAGCACCCTGGGGGGCGCAGATACGCAGTATTTT. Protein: CASTLGGADTQYF.

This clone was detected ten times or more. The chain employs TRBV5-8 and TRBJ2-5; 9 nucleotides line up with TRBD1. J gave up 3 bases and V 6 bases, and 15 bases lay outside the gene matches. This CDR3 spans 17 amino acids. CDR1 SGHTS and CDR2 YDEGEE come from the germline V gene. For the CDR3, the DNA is TGTGCCAGCACCAACGGACCTTACAGGACAGGGGAAGAGACCCAGTACTTC. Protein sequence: CASTNGPYRTGEETQYF.

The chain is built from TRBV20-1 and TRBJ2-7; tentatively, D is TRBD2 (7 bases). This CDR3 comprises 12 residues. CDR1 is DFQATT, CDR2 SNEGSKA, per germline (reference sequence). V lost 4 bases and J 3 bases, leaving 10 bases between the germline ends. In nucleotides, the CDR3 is TGCAGTGCTAAGGGGGGGAACTACGAGCAGTACTTC. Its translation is CSAKGGNYEQYF.

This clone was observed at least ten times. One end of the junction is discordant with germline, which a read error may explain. CDR3 nucleotides: TGTGTCAGCTCACCGGGGAGCGGGTTTCGGATGAACACTGAAGCTTTCTTT. Encoded protein: CVSSPGSGFRMNTEAFF. This rearrangement joins TRBV18 to TRBJ1-1; no reliable D call. CDR1 KGHSH and CDR2 LQKENI come from the germline V gene. The CDR3 extends over 17 amino acids.

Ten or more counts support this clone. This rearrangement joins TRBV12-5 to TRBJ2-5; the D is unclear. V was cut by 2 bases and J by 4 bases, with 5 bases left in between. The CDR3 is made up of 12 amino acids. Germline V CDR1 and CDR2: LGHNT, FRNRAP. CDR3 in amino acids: CASGLRRETQYF. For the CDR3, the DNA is TGTGCTAGTGGTTTGAGGCGAGAGACCCAGTACTTC.

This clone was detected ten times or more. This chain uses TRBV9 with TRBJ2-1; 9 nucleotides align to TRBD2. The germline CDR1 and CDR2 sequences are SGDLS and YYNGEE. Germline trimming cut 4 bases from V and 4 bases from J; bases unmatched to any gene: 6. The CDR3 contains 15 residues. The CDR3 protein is CASSNSGSFYNEQFF. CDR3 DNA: TGTGCCAGCAGCAATAGCGGGAGTTTTTACAATGAGCAGTTCTTC.

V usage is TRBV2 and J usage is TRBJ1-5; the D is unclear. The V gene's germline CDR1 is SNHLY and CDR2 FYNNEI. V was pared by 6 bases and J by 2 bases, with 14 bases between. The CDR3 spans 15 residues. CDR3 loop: CASRGRIAGNQPQHF. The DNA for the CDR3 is TGTGCCAGCAGGGGCCGCATAGCTGGCAATCAGCCCCAGCATTTT.

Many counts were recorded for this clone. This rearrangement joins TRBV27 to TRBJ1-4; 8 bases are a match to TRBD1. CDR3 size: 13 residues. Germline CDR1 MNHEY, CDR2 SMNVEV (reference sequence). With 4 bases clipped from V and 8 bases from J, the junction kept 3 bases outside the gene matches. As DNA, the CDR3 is TGTGCCAGCAGTTACAGGACAGGGGAAAAACTGTTTTTT. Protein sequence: CASSYRTGEKLFF.

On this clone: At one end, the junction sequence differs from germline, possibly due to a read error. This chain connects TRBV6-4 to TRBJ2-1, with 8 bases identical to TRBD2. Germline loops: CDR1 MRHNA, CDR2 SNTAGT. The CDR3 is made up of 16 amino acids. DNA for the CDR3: TGTGCCAGCAGTTACTCGAGGGGAACTAGCGGAAGGCCACAGTTCTTC. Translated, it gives CASSYSRGTSGRPQFF.

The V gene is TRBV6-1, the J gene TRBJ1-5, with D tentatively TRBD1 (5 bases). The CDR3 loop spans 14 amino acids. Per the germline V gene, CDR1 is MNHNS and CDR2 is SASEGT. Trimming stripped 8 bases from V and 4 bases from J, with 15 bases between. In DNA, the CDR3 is TGTGCCAGCCATGGGGGGGAGCATAATCAGCCCCAGCATTTT. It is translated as CASHGGEHNQPQHF.

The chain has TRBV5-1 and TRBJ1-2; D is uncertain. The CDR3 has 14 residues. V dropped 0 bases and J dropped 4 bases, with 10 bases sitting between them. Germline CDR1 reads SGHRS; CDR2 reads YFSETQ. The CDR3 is CASSLEADSYGYTF. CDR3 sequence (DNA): TGCGCCAGCAGCTTGGAGGCAGATAGCTATGGCTACACCTTC.

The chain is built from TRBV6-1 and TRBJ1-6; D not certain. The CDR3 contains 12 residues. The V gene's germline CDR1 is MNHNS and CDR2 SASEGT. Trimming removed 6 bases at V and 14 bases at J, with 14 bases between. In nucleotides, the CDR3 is TGTGCCAGCAGCTTCCATGGATCAACCCTCCACTTT. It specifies CASSFHGSTLHF.

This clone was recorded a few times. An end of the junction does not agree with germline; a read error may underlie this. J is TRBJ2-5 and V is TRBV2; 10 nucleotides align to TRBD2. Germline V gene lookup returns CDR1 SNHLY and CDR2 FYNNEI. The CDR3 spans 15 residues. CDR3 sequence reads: CASILSGRVRETKYF. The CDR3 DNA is TGTGCCAGTATTCTGAGCGGGAGGGTTCGGGAGACCAAGTACTTC.

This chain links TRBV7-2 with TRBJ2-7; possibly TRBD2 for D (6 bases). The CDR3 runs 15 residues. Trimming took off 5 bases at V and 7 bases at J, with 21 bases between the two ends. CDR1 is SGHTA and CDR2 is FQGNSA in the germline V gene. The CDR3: CASSPGRGGWWEQYF. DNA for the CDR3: TGTGCCAGCAGCCCCGGGCGGGGCGGTTGGTGGGAGCAGTACTTC.

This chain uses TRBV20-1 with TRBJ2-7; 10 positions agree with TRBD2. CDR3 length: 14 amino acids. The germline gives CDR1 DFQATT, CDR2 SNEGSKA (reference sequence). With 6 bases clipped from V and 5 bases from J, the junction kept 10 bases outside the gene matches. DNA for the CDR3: TGCAGTGCAGAGCGGGAGGGCCCTCGGGACGAGCAGTACTTC. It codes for CSAEREGPRDEQYF.

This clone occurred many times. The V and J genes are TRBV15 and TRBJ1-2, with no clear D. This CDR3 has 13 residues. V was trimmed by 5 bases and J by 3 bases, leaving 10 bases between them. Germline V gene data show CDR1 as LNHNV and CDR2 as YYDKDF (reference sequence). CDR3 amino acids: CATSGGVDYGYTF. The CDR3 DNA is TGTGCCACCAGCGGTGGAGTGGACTATGGCTACACCTTC.

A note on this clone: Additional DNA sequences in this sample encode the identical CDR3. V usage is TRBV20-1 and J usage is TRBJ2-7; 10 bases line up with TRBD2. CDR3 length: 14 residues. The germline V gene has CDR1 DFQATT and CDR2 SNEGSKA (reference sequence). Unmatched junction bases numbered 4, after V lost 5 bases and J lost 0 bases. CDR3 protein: CSAPLAGDSYEQYF. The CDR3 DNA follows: TGCAGTGCTCCTCTAGCGGGAGACTCCTACGAGCAGTACTTC.

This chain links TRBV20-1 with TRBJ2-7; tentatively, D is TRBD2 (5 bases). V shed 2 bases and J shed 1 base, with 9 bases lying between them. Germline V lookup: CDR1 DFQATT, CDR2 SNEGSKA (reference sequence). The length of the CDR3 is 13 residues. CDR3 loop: CSARTTKSYEQYF. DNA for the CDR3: TGCAGTGCTAGAACGACTAAGTCCTACGAGCAGTACTTC.

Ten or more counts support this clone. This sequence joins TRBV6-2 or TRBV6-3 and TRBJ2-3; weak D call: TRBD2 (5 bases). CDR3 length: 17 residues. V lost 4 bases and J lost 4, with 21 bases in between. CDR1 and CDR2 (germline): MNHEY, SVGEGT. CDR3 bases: TGTGCCAGCAGTTTTTCATTGGTTAGCGCGCAAGCAGATACGCAGTATTTT. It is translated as CASSFSLVSAQADTQYF.